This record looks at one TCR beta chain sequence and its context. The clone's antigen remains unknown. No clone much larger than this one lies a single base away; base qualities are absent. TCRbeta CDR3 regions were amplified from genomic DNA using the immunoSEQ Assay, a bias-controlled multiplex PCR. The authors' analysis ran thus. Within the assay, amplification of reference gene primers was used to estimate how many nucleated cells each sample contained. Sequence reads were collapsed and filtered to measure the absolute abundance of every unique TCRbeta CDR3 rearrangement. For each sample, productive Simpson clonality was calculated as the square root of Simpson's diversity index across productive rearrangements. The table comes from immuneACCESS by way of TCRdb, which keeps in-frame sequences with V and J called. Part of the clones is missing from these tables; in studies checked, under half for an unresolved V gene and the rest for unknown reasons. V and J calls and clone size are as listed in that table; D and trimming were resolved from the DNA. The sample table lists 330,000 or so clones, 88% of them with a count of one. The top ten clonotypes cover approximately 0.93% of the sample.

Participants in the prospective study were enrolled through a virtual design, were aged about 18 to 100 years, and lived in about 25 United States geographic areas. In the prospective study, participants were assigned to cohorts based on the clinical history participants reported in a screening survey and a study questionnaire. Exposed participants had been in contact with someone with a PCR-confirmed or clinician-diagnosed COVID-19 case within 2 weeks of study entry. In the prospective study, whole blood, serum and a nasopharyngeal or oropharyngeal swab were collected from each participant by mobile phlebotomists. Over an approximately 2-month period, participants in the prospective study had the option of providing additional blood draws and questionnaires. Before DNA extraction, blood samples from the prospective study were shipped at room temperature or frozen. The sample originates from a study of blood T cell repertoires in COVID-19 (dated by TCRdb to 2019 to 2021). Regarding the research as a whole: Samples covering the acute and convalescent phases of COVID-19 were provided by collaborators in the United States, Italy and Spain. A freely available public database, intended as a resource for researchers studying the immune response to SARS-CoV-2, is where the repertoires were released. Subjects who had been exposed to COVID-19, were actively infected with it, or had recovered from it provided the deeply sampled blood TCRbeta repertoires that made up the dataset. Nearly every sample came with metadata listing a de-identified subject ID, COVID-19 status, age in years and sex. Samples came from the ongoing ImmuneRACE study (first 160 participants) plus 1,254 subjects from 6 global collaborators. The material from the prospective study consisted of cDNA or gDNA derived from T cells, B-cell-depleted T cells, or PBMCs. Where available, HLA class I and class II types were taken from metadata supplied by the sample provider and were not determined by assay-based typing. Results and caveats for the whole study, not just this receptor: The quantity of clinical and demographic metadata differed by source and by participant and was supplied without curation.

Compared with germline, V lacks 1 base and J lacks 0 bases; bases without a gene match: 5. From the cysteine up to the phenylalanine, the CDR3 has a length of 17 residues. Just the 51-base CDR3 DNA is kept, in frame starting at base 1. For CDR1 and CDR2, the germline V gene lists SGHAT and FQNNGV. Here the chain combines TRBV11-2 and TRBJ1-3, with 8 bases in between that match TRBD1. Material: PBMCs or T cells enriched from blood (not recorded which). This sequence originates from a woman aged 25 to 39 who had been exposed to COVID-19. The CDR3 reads CASSLGPGQVSGNTIYF. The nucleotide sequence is TGTGCCAGCAGCTTAGGGCCGGGACAGGTCTCTGGAAACACCATATATTTT.